The clone carrying this T cell receptor beta chain was counted only a few times. The source of the sample is a study of T cells after yellow fever vaccination. TCRdb analysed the 5' RACE reads with MiXCR anew, one entry per CDR3 protein. The sample includes some 350,000 distinct CDR3 sequences, approximately 4% of them seen just once. This CDR3 is 18 amino acids long. V gave up 4 bases and J gave up 0 bases; unmatched junction bases: 7. CDR1 and CDR2 (germline): SQVTM, ANQGSEA. The source material was PBMCs, sampled 5 days after the yellow fever booster vaccination. The clonotype comes from a man between 18 and 29 years old who received the YFV17D yellow fever vaccine. This sequence joins TRBV29-1 and TRBJ2-1; 15 bases are a match to TRBD2. The CDR3 DNA sequence: TGCAGCGTTGGGGGACTAGCGGGGGGCACGAGCTCCTACAATGAGCAGTTCTTC. It specifies CSVGGLAGGTSSYNEQFF.